This T cell receptor (beta chain) was sequenced during a study of blood T cell repertoires in COVID-19. Here immunoSEQ multiplex PCR was the method, and the copy in TCRdb shows in-frame clones only, minus some. The profile shows 300,000 to 400,000 clones, about 93% of them singletons. This TCR was recovered from a woman aged 18 to 35 who had recovered from COVID-19. The sequenced material came from peripheral blood.

Here the CDR3 reads CASSLSANTQYF. In DNA, the CDR3 is TGTGCCAGCAGCTTAAGTGCTAATACGCAGTATTTT. The rearrangement joins TRBV13 to TRBJ2-3; D uncertain. V lost 2 bases to trimming and J lost 7 bases, with 7 bases between them. The CDR3 loop spans 12 amino acids. Germline CDR1 is PRHDT and CDR2 is FYEKMQ (reference sequence).